Described below is a single T cell receptor (beta chain) sequence and its context. TCRdb's table, derived via immunoSEQ multiplex PCR, lists solely in-frame clones and lacks some. The table has over 40,000 clones, about 85% seen once. This sample is drawn from a study of PD-L1 blockade in urothelial cancer. As for the study in general: Among blood samples, the median T cell count was some 150,000.

Sample time point: peripheral blood 6 weeks after treatment start. Germline assignment: CDR1 GTSNPN and CDR2 SVGIG (reference sequence). The CDR3 has 16 amino acids. J was trimmed by 1 base and V by 1 base; bases with no gene match: 5. The V gene is TRBV30, the J gene TRBJ2-1, with 9 bases identical to TRBD2. The TCR originated in a man aged 65-85 years with urothelial cancer. The specimen comprised PBMCs, sampled around atezolizumab (anti-PD-L1) treatment. This CDR3 reads CAWSGVAGVSYNEQFF. The CDR3, as DNA: TGTGCCTGGAGTGGAGTAGCGGGAGTTTCCTACAATGAGCAGTTCTTC.